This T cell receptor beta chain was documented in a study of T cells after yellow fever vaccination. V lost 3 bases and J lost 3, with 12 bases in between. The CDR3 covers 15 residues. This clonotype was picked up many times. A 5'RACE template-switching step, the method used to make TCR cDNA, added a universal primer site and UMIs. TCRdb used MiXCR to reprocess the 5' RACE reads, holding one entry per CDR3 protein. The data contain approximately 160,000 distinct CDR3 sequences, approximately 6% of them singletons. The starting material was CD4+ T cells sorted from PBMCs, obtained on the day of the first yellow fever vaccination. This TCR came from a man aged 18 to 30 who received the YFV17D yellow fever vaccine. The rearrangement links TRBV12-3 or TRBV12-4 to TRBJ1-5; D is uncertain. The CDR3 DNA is TGTGCCAGCAGTTTGGCCTCGGGGAACAATCAGCCCCAGCATTTT. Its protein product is CASSLASGNNQPQHF.